The 12 T cell receptor beta chains given below trace back to one sample, sequenced in a study of OX40 agonist ivuxolimab in advanced cancers. Clones were read by immunoSEQ multiplex PCR, and TCRdb kept only the in-frame ones, dropping some. The sample has roughly 8,600 clones; nearly 90% are singletons. The source material was CD4+ or CD8+ T cells sorted from blood, sampled in a trial of the OX40 agonist ivuxolimab. These receptors were obtained from an adult with an advanced solid tumor such as melanoma, head and neck, liver or kidney cancer.

The rearrangement links TRBV7-9 to TRBJ2-1, with 8 bases aligning to TRBD1. Trimming removed 10 bases from V and 5 bases from J; junction bases left unmatched: 4. The CDR3 contains 12 residues. The V gene's germline CDR1 is SEHNR and CDR2 FQNEAQ (reference sequence). CDR3 region: CAKGQDNNEQFF. The CDR3, as DNA: TGTGCCAAGGGACAGGATAACAATGAGCAGTTCTTC.

This chain uses TRBV6-1 with TRBJ2-6; TRBD1 or TRBD2 may be the D gene (6 bases each). This CDR3 comprises 15 residues. Germline values: CDR1 MNHNS, CDR2 SASEGT. Trimming removed 7 bases at V and 0 bases at J, with 10 bases between. The CDR3: CASMGGNSGANVLTF. As DNA, the CDR3 is TGTGCCAGCATGGGGGGCAACTCTGGGGCCAACGTCCTGACTTTC.

The chain uses TRBV12-5 and TRBJ2-2; TRBD2 matches at 9 bases. V lost 6 bases, J lost 5 bases, and 10 bases stayed unmatched. Germline assignment: CDR1 LGHNT and CDR2 FRNRAP. This CDR3 contains 16 residues. CDR3 in amino acids: CASGPRGSGSTGELFF. DNA for the CDR3: TGTGCTAGTGGACCCCGGGGTAGCGGGAGTACCGGGGAGCTGTTTTTT.

This chain connects TRBV18 to TRBJ2-3, with 11 nucleotides matching TRBD2. The CDR3 runs 13 residues. Trimming at V came to 10 bases and at J to 3 bases, leaving 3 bases not matched to a gene. CDR1 and CDR2 (germline): KGHSH, LQKENI. CDR3 amino acids: CATGLAVTDTQYF. Here the CDR3 DNA reads TGTGCCACGGGACTAGCGGTTACAGATACGCAGTATTTT.

This clone was seen only once. The chain couples TRBV5-1 to TRBJ2-3; tentatively, D is TRBD2 (5 bases). Germline-derived CDR1 and CDR2 are SGHRS and YFSETQ. V was pared by 1 base and J by 1 base, with 10 bases between. CDR3 size: 15 residues. Here the CDR3 reads CASSLWGEGTDTQYF. Here the CDR3 DNA reads TGCGCCAGCAGCTTGTGGGGAGAGGGCACAGATACGCAGTATTTT.

The genes are TRBV6-5 and TRBJ1-1; unclear D gene. Deletions cut 2 bases from V and 4 bases from J, with 8 bases between. This CDR3 has 13 amino acids. Germline CDR1 is MNHEY and CDR2 is SVGAGI. CDR3 loop: CASSYEKFTEAFF. CDR3 sequence (DNA): TGTGCCAGCAGTTACGAAAAGTTCACTGAAGCTTTCTTT.

The V and J genes are TRBV7-3 and TRBJ2-2, with a possible D match to TRBD2 (5 bases). Germline-derived CDR1 and CDR2 are SGHTA and FQGTGA. The CDR3 is 14 amino acids. V was shortened by 5 bases and J by 7 bases, with 14 bases between the two germline ends. The CDR3 DNA reads TGTGCCAGCAGCCGGGATACAGAGATCGGGGAGCTGTTTTTT. It yields the protein CASSRDTEIGELFF.

The sample holds one count of this clone. As DNA, the CDR3 is TGTGCCAGCAGCTTAGTGGACAGGGAATACAACACCATATATTTT. This translates into CASSLVDREYNTIYF. This chain links TRBV11-3 with TRBJ1-3; 8 nucleotides line up with TRBD1. The CDR3 length is 15 residues. CDR1 and CDR2 (germline): SGHNT, YENEEA. V lost 1 base, J lost 7 bases, and 6 bases stayed unmatched.

This clone is a singleton in its sample. The rearrangement uses TRBV18 and TRBJ1-1; TRBD1 aligns across 8 bases. Germline V gene lookup returns CDR1 KGHSH and CDR2 LQKENI. V was pared by 8 bases and J by 3 bases, with 11 bases of the junction left unmatched. The CDR3 is 15 amino acids. The CDR3 loop is CASLVTGARDTEAFF. In DNA, the CDR3 is TGTGCCAGCCTAGTGACAGGGGCGAGGGACACTGAAGCTTTCTTT.

The chain employs TRBV11-2 and TRBJ2-2; unclear D gene. The germline CDR1 and CDR2 sequences are SGHAT and FQNNGV. This CDR3 has 12 amino acids. The ends were cut back, 3 bases at V and 6 bases at J, with 5 bases in the middle. CDR3 nucleotide sequence: TGTGCCAGCAGCTTTGCCCCCGGGGAGCTGTTTTTT. It is translated as CASSFAPGELFF.

The chain joins TRBV15 to TRBJ2-2, with D unresolved. Looked up from germline, CDR1 is LNHNV and CDR2 is YYDKDF (reference sequence). Trimming shortened V by 5 bases and J by 8 bases, and 15 bases separated the two germline ends. This CDR3 contains 14 residues. CDR3 nucleotides: TGTGCCACCAGCCCATCTGTTCGCGAAGGGGAGCTGTTTTTT. Its translation is CATSPSVREGELFF.

The CDR3 reads CASSTGSSGNTIYF. The CDR3 coding sequence is TGTGCCAGCAGTACAGGGAGCTCTGGAAACACCATATATTTT. The chain has TRBV7-6 and TRBJ1-3, with D perhaps TRBD1 (6 bases). V lost 6 bases to trimming and J lost 0 bases, with 9 bases between them. This CDR3 has 14 amino acids. Germline-derived CDR1 and CDR2 are SGHVS and FNYEAQ.